One sample yielded the 29 T cell receptor beta chains listed below, sequenced in a study of CD8 T cells in ankylosing spondylitis. TCRdb re-analysed the 5' RACE reads in MiXCR, keeping a single row per CDR3 protein. The sample lists around 53,000 distinct CDR3 sequences, 6% to 7.5% seen once, with approximately 8.5% in the top ten. The sequenced sample was blood, either unsorted or a sorted T cell fraction (not recorded which). The receptors come from a female donor with ankylosing spondylitis or in good health (not recorded which).

This clonotype was seen ten or more times. V usage is TRBV5-1 and J usage is TRBJ2-1, with a tentative D call TRBD2 (7 bases). The V end lost 4 bases, the J end lost 3 bases, and 14 bases lay between the germline ends. The germline V gene has CDR1 SGHRS and CDR2 YFSETQ. This CDR3 contains 15 residues. The CDR3, as DNA: TGCGCCAGCAGCCCAACAGGGACTATCTACAATGAGCAGTTCTTC. As protein: CASSPTGTIYNEQFF.

This clonotype showed up many times. The chain employs TRBV10-3 and TRBJ1-1; D gene ambiguous. The CDR3 is 12 amino acids. V shed 3 bases and J shed 7 bases, with 9 bases lying between them. CDR1 and CDR2 from the germline V gene are ENHRY and SYGVKD. The CDR3 reads CAISELVGEAFF. For the CDR3, the DNA is TGTGCCATCAGTGAACTGGTTGGTGAAGCTTTCTTT.

This clonotype occurred many times. The CDR3 bases are TGCAGTGCTGCCCGGGACAGTAACACCGGGGAGCTGTTTTTT. Translation: CSAARDSNTGELFF. The chain combines TRBV20-1 with TRBJ2-2, with 7 bases fitting TRBD1. V trimming: 5 bases; J trimming: 2 bases; junction bases outside the gene matches: 5. CDR1 and CDR2 from the germline V gene are DFQATT and SNEGSKA (reference sequence). The CDR3 runs 14 residues.

This clonotype was observed at least ten times. The chain carries TRBV28 and TRBJ2-7; D gene uncertain. CDR3 length: 13 amino acids. From germline, CDR1 is MDHEN and CDR2 SYDVKM. V dropped 5 bases and J dropped 2 bases, with 10 bases sitting between them. In nucleotides, the CDR3 is TGTGCCAGCAGTAGCAGAGCCCCCTACGAGCAGTACGTC. Translating gives CASSSRAPYEQYV.

This clonotype was found a few times. The chain uses TRBV20-1 and TRBJ2-7; D not resolved. Trimming removed 4 bases at V and 5 bases at J, with 12 bases between. The CDR3 has 12 amino acids. Germline CDR1 reads DFQATT; CDR2 reads SNEGSKA (reference sequence). The CDR3 DNA reads TGCAGTGCTAAAACTGGTTACCACGAGCAGTACGTC. Translated: CSAKTGYHEQYV.

This clonotype was recorded many times. This chain links TRBV28 with TRBJ1-3; D is perhaps TRBD1 (5 bases). This CDR3 region has 16 residues. Trimming removed 2 bases at V and 2 bases at J, with 13 bases between. Germline-derived CDR1 and CDR2 are MDHEN and SYDVKM. CDR3 bases: TGTGCCAGCAGTTTAGCCTCCACAGGTACTGGAAACACCATATATTTT. Translating gives CASSLASTGTGNTIYF.

This clonotype was seen only a few times. J is TRBJ1-2 and V is TRBV6-5, with D perhaps matching TRBD1 (6 bases). Per the germline V gene, CDR1 is MNHEY and CDR2 is SVGAGI. V was cut by 2 bases and J by 8 bases, with 12 bases left in between. The CDR3 is 13 amino acids. The CDR3 region is CASSYVLGGGYTF. CDR3 DNA sequence: TGTGCCAGCAGTTACGTCCTTGGGGGCGGCTACACCTTC.

There are many counts of this clonotype. The J gene is TRBJ2-6, the V gene TRBV5-1, with D unresolved. The CDR3 has 15 residues. V gave up 1 base and J gave up 0 bases, with 5 bases separating them. Germline V gene sequence: CDR1 SGHRS, CDR2 YFSETQ. CDR3: CASSLSVSGANVLTF. The CDR3 coding sequence is TGCGCCAGCAGCTTGTCTGTCTCTGGGGCCAACGTCCTGACTTTC.

This clonotype was seen repeatedly, ten times or more. The rearrangement uses TRBV5-5 and TRBJ2-3, with TRBD1 matching over 11 bases. Trimming at V came to 0 bases and at J to 1 base, leaving 4 bases not matched to a gene. Germline V gene sequence: CDR1 SGHKS, CDR2 YYEKEE (reference sequence). The CDR3 is 17 residues long. The CDR3 nucleotides are TGTGCCAGCAGCTTGGGGACAGGGGGCCGCGGCACAGATACGCAGTATTTT. This sequence encodes CASSLGTGGRGTDTQYF.

The chain combines TRBV6-2 or TRBV6-3 with TRBJ1-4; D not certain. Trimming cost V 6 bases and J 8 bases, with 19 bases left between them. Per germline, CDR1 MNHEY and CDR2 SVGEGT. The CDR3 runs 15 residues. The DNA of the CDR3 is TGTGCCAGCAGCCTCTCGGCGGGAATGTCCGAAAAACTGTTTTTT. Translating it yields CASSLSAGMSEKLFF.

This clonotype was seen repeatedly, ten times or more. The gene calls are TRBV3-1 and TRBJ1-5; D gene uncertain. The CDR3 runs 16 residues. CDR1 is LGHDT, CDR2 YNNKEL, per germline (reference sequence). V was shortened by 4 bases and J by 0 bases, with 13 bases between the two germline ends. The CDR3 spells CASSPRVQNSNQPQHF. CDR3 DNA sequence: TGTGCCAGCAGCCCGAGAGTACAGAATAGCAATCAGCCCCAGCATTTT.

This clonotype appeared many times. The chain joins TRBV27 to TRBJ2-3, with 11 bases lining up with TRBD2. V shed 3 bases, J shed 4 bases, and the junction held 3 bases outside the gene matches. The CDR3 contains 15 residues. Per germline, CDR1 MNHEY and CDR2 SMNVEV (reference sequence). CDR3 protein: CASSFGSGGADTQYF. The CDR3 nucleotides are TGTGCCAGCAGTTTTGGTAGCGGGGGGGCAGATACGCAGTATTTT.

This clonotype has a count of ten or more. V is TRBV27 and J is TRBJ2-1; 8 nucleotides line up with TRBD2. The CDR3 has 16 amino acids. V was clipped by 2 bases and J by 2 bases; unmatched bases: 5. In germline, CDR1 is MNHEY, CDR2 SMNVEV (reference sequence). The CDR3 loop is CASSLMAGLAYNEQFF. In DNA, the CDR3 is TGTGCCAGCAGTTTAATGGCGGGACTAGCCTACAATGAGCAGTTCTTC.

This clonotype came up many times. The chain is built from TRBV20-1 and TRBJ1-2; D remains unclear. Germline V gene lookup returns CDR1 DFQATT and CDR2 SNEGSKA (reference sequence). V lost 1 base and J 9 bases, leaving 15 bases between the germline ends. The CDR3 is 13 residues long. Here the CDR3 DNA reads TGCAGTGCTAGAGTCGGTCAAGGAATTCGCTACACCTTC. It is translated as CSARVGQGIRYTF.

This clonotype was recorded many times. J is TRBJ1-2 and V is TRBV5-6; tentative D call: TRBD1 (5 bases). Germline CDR1 reads SGHDT; CDR2 reads YYEEEE. Trimming left V 6 bases short and J 4 bases short, with 16 bases between. The CDR3 has 14 residues. CDR3 in amino acids: CASTREGRSYGYTF. In DNA form, the CDR3 reads TGTGCCAGCACTCGAGAGGGACGCTCCTATGGCTACACCTTC.

There are many counts of this clonotype. The chain is built from TRBV5-1 and TRBJ2-2; the D gene is possibly TRBD1 (5 bases). Germline CDR1 and CDR2: SGHRS and YFSETQ. The germline V and J ends were trimmed by 7 bases and 0 bases, with 19 bases remaining between them. The CDR3 is made up of 17 amino acids. CDR3 in amino acids: CASDLKYQGPNTGELFF. The CDR3 DNA is TGCGCCAGCGACCTAAAATACCAGGGCCCGAACACCGGGGAGCTGTTTTTT. Variable domain in full (rest from reference TRBV5-1 and TRBJ2-2): KAGVTQTPRYLIKTRGQQVTLSCSPISGHRSVSWYQQTPGQGLQFLFEYFSETQRNKGNFPGRFSGRQFSNSRSEMNVSTLELGDSALYLCASDLKYQGPNTGELFFGEGSRLTVL.

This clonotype was seen ten or more times. CDR3 nucleotides: TGTGCCAGCTCGGAGGACACTCAGCCCCAGCATTTT. Its protein is CASSEDTQPQHF. This chain uses TRBV12-3 or TRBV12-4 with TRBJ1-5, with a possible D match to TRBD1 (5 bases). The CDR3 covers 12 residues. Trimming removed 8 bases at V and 6 bases at J, with 11 bases between.

There are many counts of this clonotype. The chain links TRBV3-1 to TRBJ2-5; the D is unclear. Trimming removed 1 base from V and 7 bases from J, with 4 bases in between. Germline V gene lookup returns CDR1 LGHDT and CDR2 YNNKEL (reference sequence). CDR3 size: 11 residues. The CDR3 loop reads CASSQGGTQYF. The CDR3 DNA sequence: TGTGCCAGCAGCCAAGGTGGGACCCAGTACTTC.

This clonotype was detected ten times or more. V gene TRBV5-1 combines with J gene TRBJ2-5; 9 bases align to TRBD2. V was pared by 5 bases and J by 0 bases, with 5 bases of the junction left unmatched. This CDR3 spans 15 amino acids. CDR1 is SGHRS and CDR2 is YFSETQ in the germline V gene. The CDR3 DNA reads as TGCGCCAGCAGATCTAGCGGGGCGAACCAAGAGACCCAGTACTTC. Translation: CASRSSGANQETQYF.

The DNA of the CDR3 is TGTGCCAGCAGCTTGGGGGCGCCGGGACGCTACAATGAGCAGTTCTTC. This gives the protein CASSLGAPGRYNEQFF. The rearrangement joins TRBV5-6 to TRBJ2-1; possibly TRBD1 or TRBD2 for D (5 bases each). V was shortened by 0 bases and J by 3 bases, with 13 bases between the two germline ends. This CDR3 is 16 amino acids long. Germline V gives CDR1 SGHDT, CDR2 YYEEEE.

In its sample, this clonotype was seen many times. V is TRBV5-1 and J is TRBJ2-5; D might be TRBD2 (5 bases). Trimming stripped 3 bases from V and 7 bases from J, with 13 bases between. This CDR3 is 13 amino acids long. CDR1 and CDR2 from the germline V gene are SGHRS and YFSETQ. The DNA of the CDR3 is TGCGCCAGCAGCTCGGGGATCAGTGGGACCCAGTACTTC. Translating it yields CASSSGISGTQYF.

The chain is built from TRBV5-1 and TRBJ2-3, with D perhaps TRBD2 (7 bases). V gave up 5 bases and J gave up 8 bases, with 18 bases separating them. CDR1 is SGHRS and CDR2 is YFSETQ in the germline V gene. The CDR3 runs to 14 residues. CDR3 amino acids: CASRGGGVSATQYF. CDR3 nucleotides: TGCGCCAGCAGAGGGGGGGGGGTCTCAGCTACGCAGTATTTT.

This clonotype appeared many times. Mismatch with germline at one junction end may stem from a read error. The gene calls are TRBV7-7 and TRBJ1-1; D unresolved. Germline CDR1 SSHAT, CDR2 FNYEAQ (reference sequence). The CDR3 is 13 amino acids. Written as DNA, the CDR3 is TGTGCTAGCAGCTACGCCGCTGGAGGTGAAGCTTTCTTT. Translated: CASSYAAGGEAFF.

Details on this clonotype: The junction departs from the called germline gene at one end, perhaps through a read error. The rearrangement uses TRBV12-3 or TRBV12-4 and TRBJ1-5; possibly TRBD1 for D (6 bases). The CDR3 consists of 16 residues. The CDR3: CASSLWGLSRNPPQHF. CDR3 DNA: TGTGCCAGCAGTTTGTGGGGGCTGAGCCGGAATCCGCCCCAGCATTTT.

This clonotype was seen many times. The CDR3 nucleotides read TGTGCCAGCAGCCCCCAAAAAGGGCGGGGGGGCCTACTTAAACTCGATGAGCAGTTCTTC. It encodes CASSPQKGRGGLLKLDEQFF. The chain recombines TRBV9 with TRBJ2-1; 9 bases are shared with TRBD2. Germline V lookup: CDR1 SGDLS, CDR2 YYNGEE. V shed 4 bases and J 8 bases; nucleotides not matched to a gene: 25. This CDR3 region has 20 residues.

This clonotype has at least ten counts. The J gene is TRBJ2-5, the V gene TRBV6-5; D unresolved. The length of the CDR3 is 15 residues. V was shortened by 0 bases and J by 1 base, with 9 bases between the two germline ends. Germline CDR1 and CDR2: MNHEY and SVGAGI. The CDR3 bases are TGTGCCAGCAGTTACTCGAAAGGGATCCAAGAGACCCAGTACTTC. It translates to CASSYSKGIQETQYF.

This clonotype was counted many times. At one boundary the junction diverges from the germline segment, which might be a read error. In DNA, the CDR3 is TGCAGTGCGGGTCCGCGCCCAGGGGGCAGCTATGGTTACACCTTC. Its translation is CSAGPRPGGSYGYTF. The gene calls are TRBV20-1 and TRBJ1-2; 8 bases match TRBD1. CDR3 length equals 15 residues. The germline V gene encodes CDR1 DFQATT and CDR2 SNEGSKA (reference sequence).

This clonotype has ten or more counts. The rearrangement links TRBV6-5 to TRBJ2-5; perhaps TRBD2 as D (6 bases). The CDR3 totals 14 residues. In germline, CDR1 is MNHEY, CDR2 SVGAGI. V was shortened by 2 bases and J by 1 base, with 8 bases between the two germline ends. As DNA, the CDR3 is TGTGCCAGCAGTTACGCGGGGTCCCAAGAGACCCAGTACTTC. Encoded protein: CASSYAGSQETQYF.

This clonotype was picked up many times. The chain has TRBV6-2 or TRBV6-3 and TRBJ1-1; 7 bases line up with TRBD1. CDR1 is MNHEY, CDR2 SVGEGT, per germline. This CDR3 comprises 15 residues. Unmatched junction bases numbered 9, after V lost 4 bases and J lost 4 bases. CDR3 sequence reads: CASSSRERGLTEAFF. CDR3 DNA: TGTGCCAGCAGTTCGCGAGAGAGGGGGCTCACTGAAGCTTTCTTT.